Described below is a single T cell receptor beta chain sequence and its context. Its antigen is not known. The data stem from a study of T-cell reconstitution after alpha-beta-depleted transplantation in children. Broader study findings: Alpha-beta T cells about two months after transplant reportedly derived from several hundred expanded graft clones.

This CDR3 has 15 residues. The germline CDR1 and CDR2 sequences are SGHTA and FQGNSA. V shed 5 bases and J shed 0 bases, with 14 bases lying between them. Preparation of the TCRbeta library used unique molecular identifiers. TCRdb recomputed calls from the PCR reads with MiXCR, one row per CDR3 protein. The sample has almost 250,000 distinct CDR3 sequences; more than 20% are singletons. The origin of this receptor is a girl aged 2-10 years with Fanconi anemia, due to receive a stem cell transplant. Source: PBMCs, taken before TCRalphabeta/CD19-depleted stem cell transplant. V usage is TRBV7-2 and J usage is TRBJ2-7; a possible D gene is TRBD1 (6 bases). The CDR3 here is CASSRTGRISYEQYF. CDR3 bases: TGTGCCAGCAGCCGTACAGGGCGTATCTCCTACGAGCAGTACTTC.